This T cell receptor (beta chain) appears in the sequencing data of a study of blood T cell repertoires in COVID-19. Study-level information: Some COVID-19 samples were acute and others convalescent; all came from the United States, Italy and Spain. PBMCs, B-cell-depleted T cells, or T cells were the source of the cDNA or gDNA that made up the material.

Original analysis: Estimation of nucleated cell counts relied on the amplification of reference gene primers. Only in-frame clones appear in the TCRdb table, and some are missing; sequencing was by immunoSEQ multiplex PCR. V and J calls and clone size are as listed in that table; D and trimming were resolved from the DNA. The sample shows about 160,000 clones, roughly 90% of them seen only once. CDR1 is SEHNR and CDR2 is FQNEAQ in the germline V gene (reference sequence). This CDR3 is 14 amino acids long. The J segment lost 7 bases and the V segment lost 0 bases, leaving 5 bases of the junction unmatched.

This chain uses TRBV7-9 with TRBJ1-1; 7 positions match TRBD1. The TCR was taken from a man in his fifties with acute or convalescent COVID-19. The material sequenced was peripheral blood. CDR3 bases: TGTGCCAGCAGCTTAGCCGGCAGGGGGGATGAAGCTTTCTTT. It specifies CASSLAGRGDEAFF. Based on the CDR3 plus reference TRBV7-9 and TRBJ1-1, the full variable domain is DTGVSQNPRHKITKRGQNVTFRCDPISEHNRLYWYRQTLGQGPEFLTYFQNEAQLEKSRLLSDRFSAERPKGSFSTLEIQRTEQGDSAMYLCASSLAGRGDEAFFGQGTRLTVV.